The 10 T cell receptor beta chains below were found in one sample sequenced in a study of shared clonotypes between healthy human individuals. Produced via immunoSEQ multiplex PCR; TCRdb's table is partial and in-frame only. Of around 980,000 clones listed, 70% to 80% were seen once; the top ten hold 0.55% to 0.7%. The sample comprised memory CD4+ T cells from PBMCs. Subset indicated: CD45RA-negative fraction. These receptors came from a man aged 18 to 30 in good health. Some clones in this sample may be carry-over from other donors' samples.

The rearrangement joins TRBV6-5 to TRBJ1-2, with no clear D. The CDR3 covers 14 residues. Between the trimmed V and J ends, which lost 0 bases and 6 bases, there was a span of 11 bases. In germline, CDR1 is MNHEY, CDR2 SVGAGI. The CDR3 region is CASSYSYSGDGYTF. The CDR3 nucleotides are TGTGCCAGCAGTTACTCTTATAGCGGGGATGGCTACACCTTC.

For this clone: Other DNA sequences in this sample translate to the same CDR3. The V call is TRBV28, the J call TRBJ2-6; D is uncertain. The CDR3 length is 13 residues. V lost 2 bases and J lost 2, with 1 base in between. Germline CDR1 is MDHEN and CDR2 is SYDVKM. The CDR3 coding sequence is TGTGCCAGCAGTTTAGCTGGGGCCAACGTCCTGACTTTC. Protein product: CASSLAGANVLTF. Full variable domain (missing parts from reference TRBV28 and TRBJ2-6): DVKVTQSSRYLVKRTGEKVFLECVQDMDHENMFWYRQDPGLGLRLIYFSYDVKMKEKGDIPEGYSVSREKKERFSLILESASTNQTSMYLCASSLAGANVLTFGAGSRLTVL.

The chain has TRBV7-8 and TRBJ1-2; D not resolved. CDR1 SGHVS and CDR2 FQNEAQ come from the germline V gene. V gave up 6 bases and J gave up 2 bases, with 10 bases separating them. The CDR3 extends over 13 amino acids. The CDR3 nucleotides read TGTGCCAGCAGTTTCGGGGAGAACTATGGCTACACCTTC. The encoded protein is CASSFGENYGYTF.

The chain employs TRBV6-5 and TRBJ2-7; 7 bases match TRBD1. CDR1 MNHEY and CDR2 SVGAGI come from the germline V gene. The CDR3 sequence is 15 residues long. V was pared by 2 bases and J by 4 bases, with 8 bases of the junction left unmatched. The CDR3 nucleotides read TGTGCCAGCAGTTACAGTTTACAGGGGCAGTACGAGCAGTACTTC. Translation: CASSYSLQGQYEQYF.

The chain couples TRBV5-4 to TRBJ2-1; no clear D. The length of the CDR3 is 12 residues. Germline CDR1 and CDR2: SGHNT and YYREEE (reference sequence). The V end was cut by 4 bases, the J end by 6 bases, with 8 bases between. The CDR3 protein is CASSPTGNEQFF. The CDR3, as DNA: TGTGCCAGCAGCCCCACGGGCAATGAGCAGTTCTTC.

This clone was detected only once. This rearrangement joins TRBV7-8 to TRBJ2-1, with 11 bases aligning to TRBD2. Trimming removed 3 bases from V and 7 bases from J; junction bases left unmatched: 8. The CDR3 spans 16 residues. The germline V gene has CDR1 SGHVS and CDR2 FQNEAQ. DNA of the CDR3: TGTGCCAGCAGCTTGATAGCGGGAGGGCCTCATAATGAGCAGTTCTTC. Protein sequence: CASSLIAGGPHNEQFF.

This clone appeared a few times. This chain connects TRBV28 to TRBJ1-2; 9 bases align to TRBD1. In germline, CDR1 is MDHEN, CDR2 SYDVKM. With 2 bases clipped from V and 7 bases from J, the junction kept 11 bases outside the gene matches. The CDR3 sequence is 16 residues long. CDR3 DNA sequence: TGTGCCAGCAGTTTACTATATCGGGACAGGGCGGGTGGCTACACCTTC. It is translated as CASSLLYRDRAGGYTF.

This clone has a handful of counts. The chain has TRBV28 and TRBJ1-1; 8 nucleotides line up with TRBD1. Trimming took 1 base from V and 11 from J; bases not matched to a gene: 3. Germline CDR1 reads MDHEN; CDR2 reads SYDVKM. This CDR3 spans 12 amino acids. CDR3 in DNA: TGTGCCAGCAGTTTATTGACAGGGGAGGCTTTCTTT. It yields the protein CASSLLTGEAFF.

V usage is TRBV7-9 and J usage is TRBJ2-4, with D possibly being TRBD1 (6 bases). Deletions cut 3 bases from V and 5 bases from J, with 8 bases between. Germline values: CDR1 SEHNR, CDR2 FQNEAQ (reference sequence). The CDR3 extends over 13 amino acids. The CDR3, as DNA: TGTGCCAGCAGCTTCGCAGGGGAAAACATTCAGTACTTC. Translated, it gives CASSFAGENIQYF. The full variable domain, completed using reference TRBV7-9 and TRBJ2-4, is DTGVSQNPRHKITKRGQNVTFRCDPISEHNRLYWYRQTLGQGPEFLTYFQNEAQLEKSRLLSDRFSAERPKGSFSTLEIQRTEQGDSAMYLCASSFAGENIQYFGAGTRLSVL.

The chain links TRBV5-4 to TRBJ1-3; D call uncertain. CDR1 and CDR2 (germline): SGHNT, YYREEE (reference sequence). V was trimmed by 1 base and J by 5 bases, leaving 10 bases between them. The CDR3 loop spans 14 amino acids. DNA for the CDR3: TGTGCCAGCAGCTTGTGGGTCAGCAGAAACACCATATATTTT. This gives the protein CASSLWVSRNTIYF.